This T cell receptor (beta chain) was profiled in a study of T cells in narcolepsy. This clone was counted a few times. TCRdb's copy holds only in-frame clones and misses some; the assay was immunoSEQ multiplex PCR. The table shows about 35,000 clones, with over 80% occurring only once. This CDR3 is 13 amino acids long. The ends were cut back, 4 bases at V and 5 bases at J, with 12 bases in the middle. In germline, CDR1 is SGHRS, CDR2 YFSETQ. The sample taken for sequencing was memory (CD45RA-) CD4+ T cells from blood. This receptor was obtained from a human donor in good health. J is TRBJ1-2 and V is TRBV5-1; D is perhaps TRBD1 (5 bases). The DNA for the CDR3 is TGCGCCAGCAGCGCTCAGGGTTTTTATGGCTACACCTTC. Protein: CASSAQGFYGYTF. Using reference TRBV5-1 and TRBJ1-2 for the parts outside the CDR3, the full variable domain is KAGVTQTPRYLIKTRGQQVTLSCSPISGHRSVSWYQQTPGQGLQFLFEYFSETQRNKGNFPGRFSGRQFSNSRSEMNVSTLELGDSALYLCASSAQGFYGYTFGSGTRLTVV.